Listed below are T cell receptor beta chains from one sample, sequenced in a study of CD8+ T cells in alopecia areata. The repertoire was sequenced with immunoSEQ multiplex PCR; TCRdb's copy has only in-frame clones and lacks some. The data show under 200,000 clones, 60% to 75% seen once. The source material was CD4+ T cells sorted from blood, sampled at week 24, from a patient treated with tofacitinib. These receptors all come from a human donor with alopecia areata. CDR3s include the opening cysteine and the closing phenylalanine or tryptophan. The D gene is left open where the match is weak. Clone size is stated in some rows and not others, as once, few, many or a class when expanded.

TGTGCCAGCAGTGTAGTAAACGGAGATACGCAGTATTTT	CASSVVNGDTQYF	TRBV6-1	.	.	TRBJ2-3
TGTGCCAGCAGCTTAGCGACGGGACAGGGTGATGAAAAACTGTTTTTT	CASSLATGQGDEKLFF	TRBV7-6	TRBD1	.	TRBJ1-4
TGCAGCGTGGATACCGGAACCTGGGGCTATGGCTACACCTTC	CSVDTGTWGYGYTF	TRBV29-1	.	.	TRBJ1-2
TGTGCCAGCAAACAGGGAGGGTCTGGGGCCAACGTCCTGACTTTC	CASKQGGSGANVLTF	TRBV27	.	.	TRBJ2-6
TGTGCCAGCAGCTTAGTCCAGGGGCAAGAGACCCAGTACTTC	CASSLVQGQETQYF	TRBV11-2	.	.	TRBJ2-5
TGCAGCGTTGCAGGGGGAGTTCTTGGCTACACCTTC	CSVAGGVLGYTF	TRBV29-1	TRBD1	.	TRBJ1-2
TGTGCCAGTAGTACAGCCGGAGGACGGCTTGAAGCTTTCTTT	CASSTAGGRLEAFF	TRBV19	.	.	TRBJ1-1
TGTGCCAGCAGCGTAGGAGGGTCGAATTCACCCCTCCACTTT	CASSVGGSNSPLHF	TRBV9	.	.	TRBJ1-6
TGCAGCGGGCAGGGACGGGAACCTGGAAACACCATATATTTT	CSGQGREPGNTIYF	TRBV29-1	.	.	TRBJ1-3
TGCGCCAGCAGTCAATCACCACATTACTCATGGGGTAGGGAGAACTATGGCTACACCTTC	CASSQSPHYSWGRENYGYTF	TRBV23-1	.	once	TRBJ1-2
TGTGCCACTGGGACCGGGACTGGTACGATTCGATTCACAGATACGCAGTATTTT	CATGTGTGTIRFTDTQYF	TRBV15	.	.	TRBJ2-3
TGCGCCAGCAGCTTGGAATCCTTCCCCTCACCAGCCCACGAGCAGTACTTC	CASSLESFPSPAHEQYF	TRBV5-1	.	.	TRBJ2-7
TGCGCCAGCAGTCTAGTGGGGTTGCCCCTCCACTTT	CASSLVGLPLHF	TRBV23-1	.	.	TRBJ1-6
TGTGCCACCAGCAGACCTTCCGGGACAGGGGGAAGTCAGCCCCAGCATTTT	CATSRPSGTGGSQPQHF	TRBV15	TRBD1	.	TRBJ1-5
TGTGCCTGGAGTGTATCTCAGCGGATTATGAACACTGAAGCTTTCTTT	CAWSVSQRIMNTEAFF	TRBV30	.	.	TRBJ1-1
TGCAGCGCGCGACACAGCTCCTACGAGCAGTACTTC	CSARHSSYEQYF	TRBV29-1	.	few	TRBJ2-7
TGTGCCAGCAGCGCCTCGGGAGGTGTTTTAGGCTACACCTTC	CASSASGGVLGYTF	TRBV9	.	.	TRBJ1-2
TGTGCCAGCAGCTTGGAGGGCAGGGGCACTGAAGCTTTCTTT	CASSLEGRGTEAFF	TRBV5-6	.	.	TRBJ1-1
TGTGCCTGGAGTGTAATGCGGTTACGCTCTGGGGCCAACGTCCTGACTTTC	CAWSVMRLRSGANVLTF	TRBV30	.	.	TRBJ2-6
TGTGCCAGCAGTCAAAACCGACAGGGTAGTTCACCCCTCCACTTT	CASSQNRQGSSPLHF	TRBV6-6	TRBD1	.	TRBJ1-6
TGTGCCAGCAGTGAAACGCGAGATACGCAGTATTTT	CASSETRDTQYF	TRBV25-1	.	few	TRBJ2-3
TGTGCCAGCGGACACAGGGGGCAAGGGACTGAAGCTTTCTTT	CASGHRGQGTEAFF	TRBV28	TRBD1	few	TRBJ1-1
TGCGCCAGCAGCAAAGAGGAGTTAGCCAAAAACATTCAGTACTTC	CASSKEELAKNIQYF	TRBV10-2	.	.	TRBJ2-4
TGTGCTAGTGGTCACGGACAGGGGGCGGCTGAAAAACTGTTTTTT	CASGHGQGAAEKLFF	TRBV12-5	TRBD1	few	TRBJ1-4
TGTGCCAGCAGCGAGGGACAGGGAGAAACCGGGGAGCTGTTTTTT	CASSEGQGETGELFF	TRBV7-9	TRBD1	.	TRBJ2-2
TGTGCCAGCAGTTCCTTCCCGGCCGATAACTATGGCTACACCTTC	CASSSFPADNYGYTF	TRBV27	.	.	TRBJ1-2
TGTGCCAGCAGTCCGGTCACTGCCTACAATGAGCAGTTCTTC	CASSPVTAYNEQFF	TRBV2	.	.	TRBJ2-1
TGCAGCGTTGCCTATAGCGGCACTGAAGCTTTCTTT	CSVAYSGTEAFF	TRBV29-1	.	.	TRBJ1-1
TGTGCCAGCAGTGCGAGAACCGGGACAGGGGACTATGGCTACACCTTC	CASSARTGTGDYGYTF	TRBV28	TRBD1	.	TRBJ1-2
TGTGCCAGCAGTTCCTCTGGACAGGGGGCCGCCTATGGCTACACCTTC	CASSSSGQGAAYGYTF	TRBV6-5	TRBD1	few	TRBJ1-2
TGTGCCAGCAGCCGGAGGCTAGCGGGGGGAAACTACCTCTACACAGATACGCAGTATTTT	CASSRRLAGGNYLYTDTQYF	TRBV27	TRBD2	.	TRBJ2-3
TGTGCCACCAGCCGGGACAGTAACTCCTACGAGCAGTACTTC	CATSRDSNSYEQYF	TRBV6-1	TRBD1	.	TRBJ2-7
TGTGCCTGGGGGGAGAGACCAAGACAGATTACTAACTATGGCTACACCTTC	CAWGERPRQITNYGYTF	TRBV30	.	.	TRBJ1-2
TGTGCCACCAGCAGAGGACAGGGCACCTATGGCTACACCTTC	CATSRGQGTYGYTF	TRBV15	TRBD1	.	TRBJ1-2
TGTGCCAGCAGCTTAAACACAGATACGCAGTATTTT	CASSLNTDTQYF	TRBV11-3	.	once	TRBJ2-3
TGTGCCTGGGCTAGGACAGGGGGCAGCGAGACCCAGTACTTC	CAWARTGGSETQYF	TRBV30	TRBD1	.	TRBJ2-5
TGTGCCACCAGCGCCCGAGGGGCTACCGGACAAGAGACCCAGTACTTC	CATSARGATGQETQYF	TRBV15	.	few	TRBJ2-5
TGTGCCAGTTCCCCGACAGGGGGCGGTGAAGCTTTCTTT	CASSPTGGGEAFF	TRBV19	TRBD1	.	TRBJ1-1
TGTGCCAGCGCCCGTGGGGGCGAGACCCAGTACTTC	CASARGGETQYF	TRBV5-4	.	.	TRBJ2-5
TGTGCCAGCAGCTTAGGGGCGGCCTTTACTGGGGGGACCCAGTACTTC	CASSLGAAFTGGTQYF	TRBV11-3	.	.	TRBJ2-5
TGTGCCACCAGCAGAGAAGGGAATGGCTACACCTTC	CATSREGNGYTF	TRBV15	.	.	TRBJ1-2
TGCGCCAGCAGCTTTGATGGAGACAGGGTCAATGAGCAGTTCTTC	CASSFDGDRVNEQFF	TRBV5-1	TRBD1	.	TRBJ2-1
TGCGCCAGCAGCTTGAAGCCAGGCCTGTCTGGGGCCAACGTCCTGACTTTC	CASSLKPGLSGANVLTF	TRBV5-1	.	few	TRBJ2-6
TGTGCCAGCAGCTTAGTTCTCTTTCCGGGGACCGGGGAGCTGTTTTTT	CASSLVLFPGTGELFF	TRBV7-2	.	.	TRBJ2-2
TGTGCCAGCAGCACCGGGCAGATGAACACTGAAGCTTTCTTT	CASSTGQMNTEAFF	TRBV6-5	.	.	TRBJ1-1
TGTGCCACACAGGATAGCAATCAGCCCCAGCATTTT	CATQDSNQPQHF	TRBV10-3	.	.	TRBJ1-5
TGTGCCTGGAGTGTACGGTACGAGCAGTACTTC	CAWSVRYEQYF	TRBV30	.	.	TRBJ2-7
TGCAGCGTTGTGGTTAGCGGCAGGGGTGCAGATACGCAGTATTTT	CSVVVSGRGADTQYF	TRBV29-1	.	.	TRBJ2-3
TGTGCCAGCAGCTTCCCCCTAACCTTCTTC	CASSFPLTFF	TRBV7-9	.	.	TRBJ2-1
TGTGCCAGCAGCCGACAGAGCTACGAGCAGTACTTC	CASSRQSYEQYF	TRBV7-9	.	.	TRBJ2-7
TGCAGCGCCGCGGTGGGGTTCGGCTATGGCTACACCTTC	CSAAVGFGYGYTF	TRBV29-1	.	.	TRBJ1-2
TGTGCCAGCTCACCACCTAAGGGAGACACTGAAGCTTTCTTT	CASSPPKGDTEAFF	TRBV18	.	.	TRBJ1-1
TGTGCCAGCAGCACAGTGCAGGGAAAGAACTATGGCTACACCTTC	CASSTVQGKNYGYTF	TRBV7-9	.	.	TRBJ1-2
TGTGCCAGCAAGGACAGGGGCCAAAATTCACCCCTCCACTTT	CASKDRGQNSPLHF	TRBV6-5	TRBD1	.	TRBJ1-6
TGTGCCAGCAGCTCTGGACAGACAGTTAGCACAGATACGCAGTATTTT	CASSSGQTVSTDTQYF	TRBV7-9	.	.	TRBJ2-3
TGTGCCAGCAGCTTTGAGTCAGCCGGGAATTCACCCCTCCACTTT	CASSFESAGNSPLHF	TRBV5-4	.	.	TRBJ1-6
TGCGCCAGCACCAACCTAGCGGGGACAGATACGCAGTATTTT	CASTNLAGTDTQYF	TRBV5-1	TRBD2	once	TRBJ2-3
TGTGCCAGCAGTTCCGATCAGACAGGTGAGCAGTTCTTC	CASSSDQTGEQFF	TRBV7-2	.	few	TRBJ2-1
TGTGCCTGGAGTGTACGACTAGCGGGCCTTTACGAGCAGTACTTC	CAWSVRLAGLYEQYF	TRBV30	TRBD2	few	TRBJ2-7
TGTGCCAGCAGTGATGACAGGGGGTCCACCGGGGAGCTGTTTTTT	CASSDDRGSTGELFF	TRBV25-1	TRBD1	.	TRBJ2-2